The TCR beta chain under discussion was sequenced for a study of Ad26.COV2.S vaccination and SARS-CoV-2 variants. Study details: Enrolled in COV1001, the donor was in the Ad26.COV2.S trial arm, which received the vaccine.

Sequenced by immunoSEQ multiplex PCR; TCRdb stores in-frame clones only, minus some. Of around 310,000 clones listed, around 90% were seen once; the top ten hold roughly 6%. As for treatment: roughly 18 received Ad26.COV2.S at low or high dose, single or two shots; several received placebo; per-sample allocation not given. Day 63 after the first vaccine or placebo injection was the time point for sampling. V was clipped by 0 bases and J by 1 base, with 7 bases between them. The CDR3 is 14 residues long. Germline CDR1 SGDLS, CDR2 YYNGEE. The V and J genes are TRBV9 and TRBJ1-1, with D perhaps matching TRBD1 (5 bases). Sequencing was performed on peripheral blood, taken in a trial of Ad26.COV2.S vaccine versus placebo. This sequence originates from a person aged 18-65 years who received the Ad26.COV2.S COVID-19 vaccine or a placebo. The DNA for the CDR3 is TGTGCCAGCAGCGTAGCTGGGGGGAACACTGAAGCTTTCTTT. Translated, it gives CASSVAGGNTEAFF.